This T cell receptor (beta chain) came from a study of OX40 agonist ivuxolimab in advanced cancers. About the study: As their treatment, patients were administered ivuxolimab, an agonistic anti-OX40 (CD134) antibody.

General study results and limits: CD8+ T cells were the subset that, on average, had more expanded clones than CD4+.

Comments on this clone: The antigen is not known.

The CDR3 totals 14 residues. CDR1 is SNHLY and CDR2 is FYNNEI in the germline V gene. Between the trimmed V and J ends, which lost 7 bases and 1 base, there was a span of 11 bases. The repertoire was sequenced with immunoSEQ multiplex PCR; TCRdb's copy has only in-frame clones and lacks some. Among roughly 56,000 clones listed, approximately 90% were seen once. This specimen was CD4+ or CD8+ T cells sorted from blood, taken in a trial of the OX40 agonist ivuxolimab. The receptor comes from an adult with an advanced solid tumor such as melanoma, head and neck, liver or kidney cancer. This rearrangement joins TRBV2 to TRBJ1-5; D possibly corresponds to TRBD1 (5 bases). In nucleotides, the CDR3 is TGTGCCAGCAACTTCGGGGGGAGCAATCAGCCCCAGCATTTT. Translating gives CASNFGGSNQPQHF. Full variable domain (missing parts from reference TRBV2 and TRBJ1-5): EPEVTQTPSHQVTQMGQEVILRCVPISNHLYFYWYRQILGQKVEFLVSFYNNEISEKSEIFDDQFSVERPDGSNFTLKIRSTKLEDSAMYFCASNFGGSNQPQHFGDGTRLSIL.